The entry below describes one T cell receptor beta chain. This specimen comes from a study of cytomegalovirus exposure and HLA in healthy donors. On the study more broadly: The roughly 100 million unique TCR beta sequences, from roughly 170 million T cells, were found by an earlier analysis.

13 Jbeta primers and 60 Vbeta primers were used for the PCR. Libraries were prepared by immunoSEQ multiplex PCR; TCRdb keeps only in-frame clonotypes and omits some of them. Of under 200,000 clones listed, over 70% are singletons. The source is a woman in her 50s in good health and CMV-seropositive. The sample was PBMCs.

The CDR3 DNA follows: TGTGCCAGCAGTTTAATCGCAGGGAACTATGGCTACACCTTC. Protein product: CASSLIAGNYGYTF. The rearrangement links TRBV28 to TRBJ1-2, with D possibly matching TRBD1 (5 bases). Germline CDR1 reads MDHEN; CDR2 reads SYDVKM. CDR3 length: 14 amino acids. Trimming shortened V by 2 bases and J by 2 bases, and 9 bases separated the two germline ends.